The present entry profiles one T cell receptor beta chain with its context. V was clipped by 1 base and J by 2 bases, with 9 bases between them. Germline V gives CDR1 MGHRA, CDR2 YSYEKL. The CDR3 extends over 14 amino acids. This specimen belongs to a study of cytomegalovirus exposure and HLA in healthy donors. PCR involved 60 Vbeta and 13 Jbeta primers. Assay: immunoSEQ multiplex PCR; the TCRdb copy retains only in-frame clones and omits some. In the table there are 160,000 or so clones, roughly 85% of which are singletons. Specimen: PBMCs. The TCR was taken from a man aged 40-49 years in good health and CMV-seronegative. The V gene is TRBV4-1, the J gene TRBJ2-7; D is undetermined. CDR3 sequence (DNA): TGCGCCAGCAGCCAAGGCGAAGTGGCCTACGAGCAGTACTTC. Encoded protein: CASSQGEVAYEQYF.